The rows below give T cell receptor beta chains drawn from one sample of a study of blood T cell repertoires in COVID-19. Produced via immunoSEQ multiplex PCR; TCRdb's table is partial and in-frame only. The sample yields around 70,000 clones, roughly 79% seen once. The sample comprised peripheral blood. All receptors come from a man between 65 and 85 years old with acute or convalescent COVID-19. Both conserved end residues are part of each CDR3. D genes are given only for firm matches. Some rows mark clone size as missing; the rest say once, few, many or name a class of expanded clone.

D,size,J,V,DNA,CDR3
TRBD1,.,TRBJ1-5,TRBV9,TGTGCCAGCAGCGCCTTTCGACAGGGGAGTGATCAGCCCCAGCATTTT,CASSAFRQGSDQPQHF
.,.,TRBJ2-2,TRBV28,TGTGCCAGCGTTATTTCGGGCAGGGAAGGAACCGGGGAGCTGTTTTTT,CASVISGREGTGELFF
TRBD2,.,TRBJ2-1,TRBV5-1,TGCGCCAGCAGCAACTCCGGGACTAGCTACAATGAGCAGTTCTTC,CASSNSGTSYNEQFF
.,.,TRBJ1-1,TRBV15,TGTGCCACCAAAGGCCGACTTAACACTGAAGCTTTCTTT,CATKGRLNTEAFF
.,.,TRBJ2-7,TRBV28,TGTGCCAGCTCTTTCGGACACATCTACGAGCAGTACTTC,CASSFGHIYEQYF
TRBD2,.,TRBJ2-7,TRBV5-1,TGCGCCAGCAGCTTGACGGCTAGCGGGAGTATCAACGAGCAGTACTTC,CASSLTASGSINEQYF
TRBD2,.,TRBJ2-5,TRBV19,TGTGCCAGCCGGAGGACTAGCGGCGGCCAAGAGACCCAGTACTTC,CASRRTSGGQETQYF
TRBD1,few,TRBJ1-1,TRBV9,TGTGCCAGCAGCTCCGGGACACAGGGGCGGGGCACTGAAGCTTTCTTT,CASSSGTQGRGTEAFF
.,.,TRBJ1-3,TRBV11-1,TGTGCCAGCAGCCCTACTGGAAACACCATATATTTT,CASSPTGNTIYF
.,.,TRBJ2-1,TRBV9,TGTGCCAGCAGCGTAGGTGGGCAGTCCTACAATGAGCAGTTCTTC,CASSVGGQSYNEQFF
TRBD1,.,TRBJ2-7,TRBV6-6,TGTGCCAGCAGTGACTTCTCTTCGGGACAGGGCTACGAGCAGTACTTC,CASSDFSSGQGYEQYF
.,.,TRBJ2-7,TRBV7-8,TGTGCCAGCAGCTTAGACAGGGTGGGGGAGCAGTACTTC,CASSLDRVGEQYF
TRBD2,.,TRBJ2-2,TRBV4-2,TGTGCCAGCAGCCAAGTCCTTGGGACTAGCGGGAGTTGGAGCACCGGGGAGCTGTTTTTT,CASSQVLGTSGSWSTGELFF
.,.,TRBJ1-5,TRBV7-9,TGTGCCAGCAGCTTTTCGGCAGGGAATCAGCCCCAGCATTTT,CASSFSAGNQPQHF
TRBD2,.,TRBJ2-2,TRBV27,TGTGCCAGCAGTCCCGGGACTAGCGGGAGAGGGGAGCTGTTTTTT,CASSPGTSGRGELFF
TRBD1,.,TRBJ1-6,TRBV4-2,TGTGCCAGCAGCCAACCTTCTGGACAGGGAGATAATTCACCCCTCCACTTT,CASSQPSGQGDNSPLHF
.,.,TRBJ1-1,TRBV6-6,TGTGCCAGCAGTTATTCTGAGATGAACACTGAAGCTTTCTTT,CASSYSEMNTEAFF
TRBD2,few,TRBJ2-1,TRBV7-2,TGTGCCAGCAGCCCCGGACTAGCGGGAGGAAGTGGTGAGCAGTTCTTC,CASSPGLAGGSGEQFF
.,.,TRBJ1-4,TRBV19,TGTGCCAGTAGTATAGAGGAGGGGACGAGTGAAAAACTGTTTTTT,CASSIEEGTSEKLFF
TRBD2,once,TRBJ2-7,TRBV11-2,TGTGCCAGCAGCTTAGAAGCGGGAGCCTACGAGCAGTACTTC,CASSLEAGAYEQYF
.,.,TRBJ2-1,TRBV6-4,TGTGCCAGCAGTGACGGTTCAGGGGTTTGGGGTGAGCAGTTCTTC,CASSDGSGVWGEQFF